These T cell receptor beta chains were read from a single sample in a study of low-dose radiotherapy and immunotherapy resistance in tumors. From the reads, TCRdb called clonotypes with MiXCR, one entry per CDR3 protein. The profile covers approximately 89,000 distinct CDR3 sequences, with about 20% appearing a single time and about 5.5% taken by the ten largest. Source: PBMCs, taken before treatment. These receptors all come from a male donor with prostate cancer. Both conserved end residues are part of each CDR3.

v_gene: TRBV20-1; j_gene: TRBJ1-4; CDR3aa: CSASGLGGGSDEKLFF
v_gene: TRBV28; j_gene: TRBJ2-2; CDR3aa: CASSLEVGLAGGKTGELFF
v_gene: TRBV4-1; j_gene: TRBJ2-6; CDR3aa: CASSQAGGDGANVLTF
v_gene: TRBV6-2/TRBV6-3; j_gene: TRBJ2-2; CDR3aa: CASSYSMAAGELFF
v_gene: TRBV29-1; j_gene: TRBJ1-1; CDR3aa: CSVLARGMNTEAFF
v_gene: TRBV19; j_gene: TRBJ1-2; CDR3aa: CASTARRPYGYTF
v_gene: TRBV10-2; j_gene: TRBJ2-7; CDR3aa: CASSEARGAYEQYF
v_gene: TRBV4-1; j_gene: TRBJ2-7; CDR3aa: CASSQVPLDPTYEQYF
v_gene: TRBV5-6; j_gene: TRBJ2-1; CDR3aa: CASSYLVDEQFF
v_gene: TRBV5-5; j_gene: TRBJ1-2; CDR3aa: CASSPTGRYYGYTF
v_gene: TRBV7-3; j_gene: TRBJ2-2; CDR3aa: CASSSSGRRELFF
v_gene: TRBV29-1; j_gene: TRBJ2-7; CDR3aa: CSGGGTGVEQYF
v_gene: TRBV29-1; j_gene: TRBJ2-2; CDR3aa: CSGTSGNTGELFF
v_gene: TRBV6-2/TRBV6-3; j_gene: TRBJ2-7; CDR3aa: CASSDLKDYIGNYEQYF
v_gene: TRBV4-1; j_gene: TRBJ2-7; CDR3aa: CASSQDSPSTYEQYF
v_gene: TRBV7-9; j_gene: TRBJ2-1; CDR3aa: CASSTPGLAGGVDEQFF
v_gene: TRBV2; j_gene: TRBJ1-5; CDR3aa: CASSNDRGSNQPQHF
v_gene: TRBV19; j_gene: TRBJ2-1; CDR3aa: CASSIGLPGEQFF
v_gene: TRBV7-2; j_gene: TRBJ2-7; CDR3aa: CASSRTGSEQYF
v_gene: TRBV5-1; j_gene: TRBJ1-2; CDR3aa: CASSGWTATNYGYTF
v_gene: TRBV14; j_gene: TRBJ2-1; CDR3aa: CASSQEIGGGAEDEQFF
v_gene: TRBV6-2/TRBV6-3; j_gene: TRBJ2-1; CDR3aa: CASSSYSGQGDNEQFF
v_gene: TRBV18; j_gene: TRBJ2-3; CDR3aa: CASSPGNRGNTDTQYF
v_gene: TRBV12-3/TRBV12-4; j_gene: TRBJ2-1; CDR3aa: CASSLYPGLAGKGGEQFF
v_gene: TRBV29-1; j_gene: TRBJ1-1; CDR3aa: CSVEERGGGTEAFF
v_gene: TRBV6-1; j_gene: TRBJ1-2; CDR3aa: CASSDPDRVGGYTF
v_gene: TRBV20-1; j_gene: TRBJ2-3; CDR3aa: CSARKRGGRTDTQYF
v_gene: TRBV7-9; j_gene: TRBJ2-5; CDR3aa: CASSPTPTGRETQYF
v_gene: TRBV18; j_gene: TRBJ2-3; CDR3aa: CASSPTRSRGDTQYF
v_gene: TRBV6-5; j_gene: TRBJ2-5; CDR3aa: CASRDRGQETQYF
v_gene: TRBV6-2/TRBV6-3; j_gene: TRBJ1-5; CDR3aa: CASSSSGNNQPQHF
v_gene: TRBV7-9; j_gene: TRBJ2-2; CDR3aa: CASSPTGTNTGELFF
v_gene: TRBV28; j_gene: TRBJ2-7; CDR3aa: CASSSFKVGGYEQYF
v_gene: TRBV25-1; j_gene: TRBJ2-1; CDR3aa: CASSPRTGGPFNNEQFF
v_gene: TRBV14; j_gene: TRBJ1-5; CDR3aa: CASTQYRTHYSNQPQHF
v_gene: TRBV20-1; j_gene: TRBJ2-7; CDR3aa: CSARGSPGGGYEQYF
v_gene: TRBV4-1; j_gene: TRBJ2-1; CDR3aa: CASSQDYRDRSYEQFF
v_gene: TRBV11-2; j_gene: TRBJ1-1; CDR3aa: CASSSQVWNTEAFF
v_gene: TRBV12-3/TRBV12-4; j_gene: TRBJ1-2; CDR3aa: CASSSGQAYGYTF